Shown below are 31 T cell receptor beta chains from a single sample sequenced in a study of T-cell reconstitution after alpha-beta-depleted transplantation in children (dated by TCRdb to 2015 to 2016). Receptor amplification or capture employed PCR. TCRdb records Illumina HiSeq 2500 as the sequencer. TCR library preparation used molecular barcoding, with unique molecular identifiers applied to normalize quantification of the TCRbeta repertoire. The raw public reads went through TCRdb reprocessing: fastp at Q25, MiXCR clone calling, in-frame beta chains kept. Duplicate CDR3 protein sequences are folded into a single record with the most common DNA and genes. A total of about 400,000 distinct CDR3 sequences appear in this sample, roughly 21% of them only once. Of the sample, approximately 3.9% is held by the ten largest clones. Sample: PBMCs from the stem cell graft donor, taken from the stem cell graft. These receptors all come from a human donor who donated a stem cell graft to a child with acute myeloid leukemia.

This clonotype was found many times. The chain is built from TRBV28 and TRBJ2-7; the D gene could be TRBD1 or TRBD2 (5 bases each). Per the germline V gene, CDR1 is MDHEN and CDR2 is SYDVKM. V was cut by 3 bases and J by 0 bases, with 12 bases left in between. The CDR3 spans 15 residues. Written as DNA, the CDR3 is TGTGCCAGCAGTTTTGAGGGACCGAGCTCCTACGAGCAGTACTTC. Amino acids: CASSFEGPSSYEQYF.

There are a few counts of this clonotype. The rearrangement joins TRBV6-5 to TRBJ2-5; 9 bases fit TRBD1. This CDR3 region has 19 residues. V was clipped by 0 bases and J by 7 bases; unmatched bases: 18. Germline CDR1 and CDR2: MNHEY and SVGAGI. CDR3 residues: CASSYSMGRTGETGVTQYF. DNA of the CDR3: TGTGCCAGCAGTTACTCGATGGGGAGGACAGGGGAAACCGGAGTGACCCAGTACTTC.

This clonotype was observed a few times. The chain carries TRBV5-1 and TRBJ2-3, with TRBD2 matching 8 bases. This CDR3 is built from 16 residues. Trimming cost V 4 bases and J 2 bases; bases outside gene matches: 9. Germline assignment: CDR1 SGHRS and CDR2 YFSETQ. CDR3 residues: CASSTLSGTLTDTQYF. Here the CDR3 DNA reads TGCGCCAGCAGCACGCTTAGCGGGACTCTCACAGATACGCAGTATTTT.

CDR3 bases: TGTGCCAGCCGAAAACTAGCGGGAGGAGATACGCAGTATTTT. Translating it yields CASRKLAGGDTQYF. The V and J genes are TRBV7-2 and TRBJ2-3; the match to TRBD2 covers 12 bases. Per germline, CDR1 SGHTA and CDR2 FQGNSA. With 8 bases clipped from V and 5 bases from J, the junction kept 5 bases outside the gene matches. The CDR3 is made up of 14 amino acids.

This clonotype was seen more than once but under ten times. The gene calls are TRBV12-3 or TRBV12-4 and TRBJ2-3; 11 bases map to TRBD2. Germline trimming cut 6 bases from V and 7 bases from J; bases unmatched to any gene: 3. CDR3 length: 13 residues. As DNA, the CDR3 is TGTGCCAGCAGAGGGACTAGCGGAAATACGCAGTATTTT. Encoded protein: CASRGTSGNTQYF.

The chain has TRBV28 and TRBJ2-2, with a tentative D call TRBD2 (5 bases). Germline V CDR1 and CDR2: MDHEN, SYDVKM. The CDR3 consists of 14 residues. The V end was cut by 8 bases, the J end by 4 bases, with 14 bases between. The CDR3: CASGPTGSTGELFF. For the CDR3, the DNA is TGTGCCAGCGGCCCGACGGGGAGCACCGGGGAGCTGTTTTTT.

This clonotype was observed at least ten times. The chain carries TRBV3-1 and TRBJ2-3, with D uncertain. Trimming pared 2 bases from V and 6 bases from J, leaving 6 bases between. CDR1 is LGHDT and CDR2 is YNNKEL in the germline V gene (reference sequence). This CDR3 is built from 12 residues. CDR3 residues: CASSQLLDTQYF. The CDR3 DNA sequence: TGTGCCAGCAGCCAATTGTTGGATACGCAGTATTTT.

The chain employs TRBV12-3 or TRBV12-4 and TRBJ2-1, with TRBD2 matching 10 bases. V was clipped by 3 bases and J by 5 bases; unmatched bases: 10. The CDR3 runs to 17 residues. The CDR3 DNA reads as TGTGCCAGCAGTTTCCGGGTCAGGACTAGCGGAAACAATGAGCAGTTCTTC. As protein: CASSFRVRTSGNNEQFF.

This rearrangement joins TRBV12-3 or TRBV12-4 to TRBJ2-3, with 15 bases matching TRBD2. The CDR3 totals 13 residues. The trim removed 6 bases at V and 14 bases at J, leaving 6 bases unmatched. The CDR3: CASSLPGLAGGYF. The CDR3 DNA sequence: TGTGCCAGCAGCCTTCCGGGACTAGCGGGAGGGTATTTT.

In this sample, this clonotype turned up many times. V gene TRBV9 combines with J gene TRBJ2-7, with D uncertain. This CDR3 is 15 amino acids long. With 1 base removed from V and 5 bases from J, the gap between germline ends came to 16 bases. Germline V gene lookup returns CDR1 SGDLS and CDR2 YYNGEE. CDR3 DNA sequence: TGTGCCAGCAGCGTATCACCCGGTGGGCGCGACGAGCAGTACTTC. Amino acids: CASSVSPGGRDEQYF.

This clonotype was observed a few times. The chain uses TRBV10-3 and TRBJ2-7; a weak D match, TRBD2 (6 bases). The ends were cut back, 10 bases at V and 6 bases at J, with 19 bases in the middle. The CDR3 runs 13 residues. CDR1 ENHRY and CDR2 SYGVKD come from the germline V gene. CDR3 protein: CATRNQEGREQYF. The CDR3 DNA sequence: TGTGCCACCAGAAACCAGGAGGGCCGCGAGCAGTACTTC.

The chain recombines TRBV20-1 with TRBJ2-2, with TRBD2 matching over 9 bases. Germline V CDR1 and CDR2: DFQATT, SNEGSKA (reference sequence). V lost 0 bases and J lost 5; bases outside the gene matches: 4. CDR3 length: 15 amino acids. The CDR3 nucleotides are TGCAGTGCTAGAGATGGGGGACTAGCAACCGGGGAGCTGTTTTTT. This codes for CSARDGGLATGELFF.

There are many counts of this clonotype. The V gene is TRBV20-1, the J gene TRBJ2-3; TRBD2 might be the D (6 bases). CDR3 length: 14 residues. Trimming left V 3 bases short and J 2 bases short, with 12 bases between. Looked up from germline, CDR1 is DFQATT and CDR2 is SNEGSKA (reference sequence). The CDR3 loop reads CSASGGIDTDTQYF. The DNA for the CDR3 is TGCAGTGCTAGTGGGGGGATCGACACAGATACGCAGTATTTT.

This chain links TRBV24-1 with TRBJ2-5; 9 bases are a match to TRBD2. Germline loops: CDR1 KGHDR, CDR2 SFDVKD. J gave up 0 bases and V 4 bases, and 5 bases lay outside the gene matches. The CDR3 extends over 16 amino acids. CDR3 coding DNA: TGTGCCACCAGTGACGCCGGACTAGCGAACCAAGAGACCCAGTACTTC. Translation gives CATSDAGLANQETQYF.

This chain uses TRBV4-3 with TRBJ2-7; TRBD2 is a possible D gene (6 bases). There are 18 residues in the CDR3. V lost 0 bases, J lost 4 bases, and 22 bases lay in between. Germline V lookup: CDR1 LGHNA, CDR2 YSLEER. In nucleotides, the CDR3 is TGCGCCAGCAGCCAAGATCTTACGAGGTGGGAGGTTAAATACGAGCAGTACTTC. This codes for CASSQDLTRWEVKYEQYF.

This clonotype was picked up a small number of times. The chain couples TRBV28 to TRBJ2-7; D remains ambiguous. Trimming cost V 1 base and J 2 bases, with 12 bases left between them. The CDR3 length is 15 residues. The germline V gene has CDR1 MDHEN and CDR2 SYDVKM. DNA of the CDR3: TGTGCCAGCAGTTTATACCGGACCTCCGCCTACGAGCAGTACTTC. This gives the protein CASSLYRTSAYEQYF.

The V gene is TRBV5-6, the J gene TRBJ2-3, with D unresolved. Germline V gives CDR1 SGHDT, CDR2 YYEEEE. The CDR3 is 16 residues long. Trimming took off 0 bases at V and 2 bases at J, with 13 bases between the two ends. CDR3 sequence reads: CASSLGILRHTDTQYF. The CDR3 DNA sequence: TGTGCCAGCAGCTTGGGGATCTTGCGGCACACAGATACGCAGTATTTT.

This chain connects TRBV7-8 to TRBJ2-7, with 7 bases matching TRBD1. The CDR3 spans 14 residues. Unmatched junction bases numbered 7, after V lost 8 bases and J lost 0 bases. Germline V CDR1 and CDR2: SGHVS, FQNEAQ. CDR3 amino acids: CASARGQSSYEQYF. CDR3 DNA sequence: TGTGCCAGCGCTCGGGGACAGTCCTCCTACGAGCAGTACTTC.

This chain connects TRBV6-5 to TRBJ1-2; a possible D gene is TRBD1 (6 bases). Trimming took off 2 bases at V and 2 bases at J, with 12 bases between the two ends. This CDR3 region has 15 residues. Germline assignment: CDR1 MNHEY and CDR2 SVGAGI. CDR3 sequence (DNA): TGTGCCAGCAGTTACAGGGGGGGGATAAACTATGGCTACACCTTC. The encoded protein is CASSYRGGINYGYTF.

The chain combines TRBV20-1 with TRBJ2-1; D is tentatively TRBD1 or TRBD2 (5 bases each). Germline V gives CDR1 DFQATT, CDR2 SNEGSKA (reference sequence). This CDR3 region has 16 residues. With 0 bases removed from V and 0 bases from J, the gap between germline ends came to 12 bases. The CDR3 nucleotides read TGCAGTGCTAGAGATTGGGACCAAAGCTCCTACAATGAGCAGTTCTTC. Its translation: CSARDWDQSSYNEQFF.

This clonotype came up many times. The chain couples TRBV20-1 to TRBJ2-2, with D possibly TRBD2 on 5 matching bases. The V and J ends lost 6 bases and 3 bases respectively, with 14 bases between them. Germline V gives CDR1 DFQATT, CDR2 SNEGSKA (reference sequence). The CDR3 is 14 residues long. This CDR3 reads CSAVKPRDTGELFF. The CDR3 DNA reads as TGCAGTGCCGTGAAACCGCGGGACACCGGGGAGCTGTTTTTT.

This clonotype was counted a few times. The CDR3 region is CASRGAIRTGEWDEQFF. CDR3 DNA sequence: TGTGCCAGCAGGGGGGCCATCAGGACAGGGGAGTGGGATGAGCAGTTCTTC. This chain links TRBV6-1 with TRBJ2-1, with 9 bases fitting TRBD1. Germline assignment: CDR1 MNHNS and CDR2 SASEGT. Germline trimming cut 6 bases from V and 8 bases from J; bases unmatched to any gene: 17. The CDR3 contains 17 residues.

In its sample, this clonotype was seen many times. The chain has TRBV4-2 and TRBJ2-1, with D uncertain. Germline V gene lookup returns CDR1 LGHNA and CDR2 YNFKEQ. Deletions cut 0 bases from V and 4 bases from J, with 7 bases between. This CDR3 contains 14 residues. This chain's CDR3 is CASSQDSMYNEQFF. The CDR3 nucleotides read TGTGCCAGCAGCCAAGACAGCATGTACAATGAGCAGTTCTTC.

This clonotype was counted only a few times. The rearrangement uses TRBV12-3 or TRBV12-4 and TRBJ2-3; TRBD2 aligns across 7 bases. The CDR3 runs to 13 residues. After removal of 7 bases from V and 4 bases from J, the junction contained 5 bases not matched to a gene. The CDR3 DNA reads TGTGCCAGCAAGCGGGATCGAGCAGATACGCAGTATTTT. Translated, it gives CASKRDRADTQYF.

This chain links TRBV12-3 or TRBV12-4 with TRBJ2-2, with D perhaps TRBD1 or TRBD2 (6 bases each). Trimming removed 10 bases from V and 4 bases from J, with 10 bases in between. The CDR3 runs 12 residues. This chain's CDR3 is CAIGGATGELFF. For the CDR3, the DNA is TGTGCCATCGGGGGCGCCACCGGGGAGCTGTTTTTT.

Ten or more counts support this clonotype. The chain employs TRBV20-1 and TRBJ2-7, with D perhaps being TRBD1 or TRBD2 (5 bases each). The CDR3 length is 13 residues. V lost 1 base and J lost 3, with 10 bases in between. Germline V lookup: CDR1 DFQATT, CDR2 SNEGSKA (reference sequence). The CDR3 region is CSARGDPDYEQYF. The CDR3 nucleotides read TGCAGTGCTAGAGGGGACCCTGACTACGAGCAGTACTTC.

The chain employs TRBV27 and TRBJ2-2; 14 bases are shared with TRBD2. The CDR3 consists of 20 residues. Germline-derived CDR1 and CDR2 are MNHEY and SMNVEV (reference sequence). J gave up 4 bases and V 2 bases, and 12 bases lay outside the gene matches. The CDR3 loop is CASSLTGTSGSNLGTGELFF. CDR3 DNA sequence: TGTGCCAGCAGTTTAACAGGGACTAGCGGGAGTAATTTAGGCACCGGGGAGCTGTTTTTT.

This clonotype has more than one count but fewer than ten. The chain joins TRBV25-1 to TRBJ2-1; 9 bases align to TRBD2. Germline loops: CDR1 MGHDK, CDR2 SYGVNS. V lost 6 bases to trimming and J lost 8 bases; unmatched junction nucleotides: 8. The CDR3 consists of 14 residues. The CDR3 loop reads CASSVGGRADEQFF. The CDR3 DNA is TGTGCCAGCAGCGTTGGCGGGAGGGCCGATGAGCAGTTCTTC.

This chain links TRBV6-1 with TRBJ2-3, with 7 bases fitting TRBD2. This CDR3 is built from 15 residues. The V gene end was trimmed by 6 bases and the J gene end by 2 bases; junction bases not matched to a gene: 8. From germline, CDR1 is MNHNS and CDR2 SASEGT. The chain's CDR3 is CASSLTGGTTDTQYF. CDR3 bases: TGTGCCAGCAGCCTGACCGGGGGGACCACAGATACGCAGTATTTT.

J is TRBJ2-1 and V is TRBV5-1; D unclear. The ends were cut back, 1 base at V and 1 base at J, with 9 bases in the middle. This CDR3 is built from 15 residues. Per germline, CDR1 SGHRS and CDR2 YFSETQ. The CDR3 coding sequence is TGCGCCAGCAGCTTGACACGGGTATCCTACAATGAGCAGTTCTTC. It codes for CASSLTRVSYNEQFF. The complete variable domain, with remaining parts taken from reference TRBV5-1 and TRBJ2-1, reads KAGVTQTPRYLIKTRGQQVTLSCSPISGHRSVSWYQQTPGQGLQFLFEYFSETQRNKGNFPGRFSGRQFSNSRSEMNVSTLELGDSALYLCASSLTRVSYNEQFFGPGTRLTVL.

This clonotype was recorded a few times. V is TRBV12-3 or TRBV12-4 and J is TRBJ1-3; D perhaps matches TRBD1 (6 bases). This CDR3 is 15 amino acids long. The V end lost 6 bases, the J end lost 0 bases, and 12 bases lay between the germline ends. The CDR3 bases are TGTGCCAGCAGCCCGGACAGAAGCTCTGGAAACACCATATATTTT. This sequence encodes CASSPDRSSGNTIYF.